These 26 T cell receptor beta chains were all obtained from the same sample, sequenced in a study of OX40 agonist ivuxolimab in advanced cancers. The protocol was immunoSEQ multiplex PCR, while the TCRdb copy is restricted to in-frame clones and leaves out a portion. The sample consists of roughly 57,000 clones, 84% of them appearing once. Sequencing used CD4+ or CD8+ T cells sorted from blood, obtained in a trial of the OX40 agonist ivuxolimab. The receptors shown here come from an adult with an advanced solid tumor such as melanoma, head and neck, liver or kidney cancer.

V is TRBV30 and J is TRBJ1-1; no firm D call. Germline CDR1 is GTSNPN and CDR2 is SVGIG (reference sequence). The CDR3 spans 16 residues. V dropped 2 bases and J dropped 0 bases, with 16 bases sitting between them. CDR3 sequence reads: CAWSHRRGKVNTEAFF. In nucleotides, the CDR3 is TGTGCCTGGAGTCACCGGCGAGGCAAAGTGAACACTGAAGCTTTCTTT. The entire variable domain, with the rest obtained from reference TRBV30 and TRBJ1-1, is as follows: SQTIHQWPATLVQPVGSPLSLECTVEGTSNPNLYWYRQAAGRGLQLLFYSVGIGQISSEVPQNLSASRPQDRQFILSSKKLLLSDSGFYLCAWSHRRGKVNTEAFFGQGTRLTVV.

The genes are TRBV7-6 and TRBJ2-7; maybe TRBD1 (5 bases). Trimming stripped 6 bases from V and 2 bases from J, with 14 bases between. This CDR3 is 14 amino acids long. The germline gives CDR1 SGHVS, CDR2 FNYEAQ. The CDR3 sequence is CASSSGGQAYEQYF. The CDR3 nucleotides are TGTGCCAGCAGTTCGGGTGGACAAGCCTACGAGCAGTACTTC.

This chain joins TRBV4-2 and TRBJ2-6, with 9 bases that match TRBD2. The CDR3 is made up of 16 amino acids. V gave up 8 bases and J gave up 0 bases; unmatched junction bases: 5. CDR1 LGHNA and CDR2 YNFKEQ come from the germline V gene. CDR3 sequence reads: CASQAGGPSGANVLTF. CDR3 sequence (DNA): TGTGCCAGCCAAGCGGGAGGACCCTCTGGGGCCAACGTCCTGACTTTC.

This chain uses TRBV25-1 with TRBJ2-7, with D perhaps TRBD1 or TRBD2 (5 bases each). The CDR3 is 14 amino acids. Looked up from germline, CDR1 is MGHDK and CDR2 is SYGVNS. With 6 bases removed from V and 3 bases from J, the gap between germline ends came to 15 bases. CDR3 in amino acids: CASSPTGTGYEQYF. The CDR3 coding sequence is TGTGCCAGCAGCCCGACCGGGACCGGCTACGAGCAGTACTTC.

The chain links TRBV19 to TRBJ1-5; 9 nucleotides match TRBD1. The ends lost 10 bases at V and 2 bases at J; junction bases unmatched: 6. The CDR3 runs 14 residues. The V gene's germline CDR1 is LNHDA and CDR2 SQIVND (reference sequence). CDR3 sequence: CATVDRGGNQPQHF. DNA for the CDR3: TGTGCCACCGTGGACAGGGGTGGCAATCAGCCCCAGCATTTT.

The chain uses TRBV29-1 and TRBJ2-7; the D gene is possibly TRBD1 (5 bases). CDR3 length: 11 residues. V was shortened by 6 bases and J by 5 bases, with 11 bases between the two germline ends. Germline V gives CDR1 SQVTM, CDR2 ANQGSEA. CDR3 region: CSVVRAHEQYF. The CDR3 coding sequence is TGCAGCGTCGTCAGGGCCCACGAGCAGTACTTC.

The chain uses TRBV15 and TRBJ2-7; 9 bases are shared with TRBD2. V dropped 1 base and J dropped 3; count of bases not matched to a gene: 10. Germline loops: CDR1 LNHNV, CDR2 YYDKDF (reference sequence). The CDR3 is 17 amino acids. This chain's CDR3 is CATSRAAGGGSGYEQYF. The CDR3 region has the DNA TGTGCCACCAGCAGAGCAGCGGGAGGTGGGAGCGGCTACGAGCAGTACTTC.

This chain joins TRBV6-5 and TRBJ2-7; D is unclear. The CDR3 is 12 amino acids. Trimming took off 5 bases at V and 6 bases at J, with 11 bases between the two ends. CDR1 MNHEY and CDR2 SVGAGI come from the germline V gene. CDR3 amino acids: CASSEGQTEQYF. CDR3 sequence (DNA): TGTGCCAGCAGTGAAGGGCAGACCGAGCAGTACTTC.

The chain joins TRBV19 to TRBJ2-7; 9 bases map to TRBD2. Trimming at V came to 3 bases and at J to 3 bases, leaving 3 bases not matched to a gene. There are 14 residues in the CDR3. Looked up from germline, CDR1 is LNHDA and CDR2 is SQIVND (reference sequence). The CDR3 spells CASSIGGRDYEQYF. The CDR3 DNA reads TGTGCCAGTAGTATCGGCGGGAGGGACTACGAGCAGTACTTC.

The chain employs TRBV5-5 and TRBJ2-7; D remains ambiguous. CDR3 length equals 13 residues. Germline assignment: CDR1 SGHKS and CDR2 YYEKEE (reference sequence). Trimming removed 4 bases at V and 8 bases at J, with 16 bases between. This CDR3 is CASSPTPALQQYF. DNA for the CDR3: TGTGCCAGCAGCCCTACTCCGGCGTTGCAGCAGTACTTC.

The rearrangement uses TRBV5-1 and TRBJ1-1, with 9 bases fitting TRBD1. Germline V CDR1 and CDR2: SGHRS, YFSETQ. The trim removed 4 bases at V and 5 bases at J, leaving 12 bases unmatched. The CDR3 is 16 amino acids. The CDR3 region is CASSPPILGQGTEAFF. As DNA, the CDR3 is TGCGCCAGCAGCCCACCCATTTTAGGACAGGGGACTGAAGCTTTCTTT.

This clone came up a few times. The rearrangement joins TRBV6-1 to TRBJ1-2; D perhaps matches TRBD1 (5 bases). Trimming took 8 bases from V and 8 from J, leaving 15 bases between them. The germline gives CDR1 MNHNS, CDR2 SASEGT. CDR3 length: 12 residues. The CDR3 is CASRMGGSGYTF. In nucleotides, the CDR3 is TGTGCCAGCCGGATGGGGGGTTCGGGCTACACCTTC.

The genes are TRBV7-9 and TRBJ2-2; 9 bases agree with TRBD1. The germline gives CDR1 SEHNR, CDR2 FQNEAQ (reference sequence). The CDR3 length is 16 residues. V was clipped by 7 bases and J by 4 bases; unmatched bases: 10. The chain's CDR3 is CASNDRDRAGTGELFF. CDR3 coding DNA: TGTGCCAGCAACGACAGGGACAGGGCGGGCACCGGGGAGCTGTTTTTT.

The V gene is TRBV6-1, the J gene TRBJ1-3; D is unresolved. From germline, CDR1 is MNHNS and CDR2 SASEGT. The CDR3 is made up of 13 amino acids. Trimming stripped 7 bases from V and 0 bases from J, with 7 bases between. The DNA of the CDR3 is TGTGCCAGCAACATAAACTCTGGAAACACCATATATTTT. It specifies CASNINSGNTIYF.

This chain joins TRBV7-2 and TRBJ1-3; D call uncertain. The ends were cut back, 2 bases at V and 0 bases at J, with 11 bases in the middle. CDR1 and CDR2 from the germline V gene are SGHTA and FQGNSA. The CDR3 sequence is 16 residues long. CDR3: CASSLRGPFSGNTIYF. CDR3 in DNA: TGTGCCAGCAGCTTAAGAGGGCCGTTCTCTGGAAACACCATATATTTT.

The V call is TRBV28, the J call TRBJ2-7; a possible D gene is TRBD1 (5 bases). Trimming cost V 6 bases and J 1 base, with 10 bases left between them. CDR3 length: 13 residues. Germline V gene data show CDR1 as MDHEN and CDR2 as SYDVKM. The CDR3 DNA reads TGTGCCAGCAGGGATGACAGTTCCTACGAGCAGTACTTC. Translating it yields CASRDDSSYEQYF.

Note on this clone: An end of the junction differs from the germline gene, which may be a read error. This sequence joins TRBV7-2 and TRBJ2-3; D uncertain. The CDR3 loop spans 12 amino acids. CDR1 is SGHTA and CDR2 is FQGNSA in the germline V gene. CDR3 in amino acids: CASSSYTDAQYF. CDR3 DNA sequence: TGTGCCAGCAGCTCTTACACAGATGCGCAGTATTTT. The variable domain in full, completed from reference TRBV7-2 and TRBJ2-3, reads GAGVSQSPSNKVTEKGKDVELRCDPISGHTALYWYRQSLGQGLEFLIYFQGNSAPDKSGLPSDRFSAERTGGSVSTLTIQRTQQEDSAVYLCASSSYTDAQYFGPGTRLTVL.

The rearrangement uses TRBV7-2 and TRBJ1-1; 8 bases are a match to TRBD1. Germline CDR1 is SGHTA and CDR2 is FQGNSA. V trimming: 1 base; J trimming: 1 base; junction bases outside the gene matches: 2. This CDR3 is 15 amino acids long. CDR3 sequence (DNA): TGTGCCAGCAGCTTAGGGGGACAGGAGAACACTGAAGCTTTCTTT. This sequence encodes CASSLGGQENTEAFF.

The chain combines TRBV7-2 with TRBJ2-3; the D is unclear. CDR1 is SGHTA and CDR2 is FQGNSA in the germline V gene. V was clipped by 0 bases and J by 0 bases, with 7 bases between them. The CDR3 loop spans 15 amino acids. The chain's CDR3 is CASSLATGSTDTQYF. The CDR3 bases are TGTGCCAGCAGCTTAGCTACGGGCAGCACAGATACGCAGTATTTT.

The chain recombines TRBV19 with TRBJ1-6; D is ambiguous. V gave up 7 bases and J gave up 9 bases, with 16 bases separating them. CDR3 length: 14 amino acids. Germline CDR1 and CDR2: LNHDA and SQIVND (reference sequence). The CDR3 sequence is CASNNGAAGSPLHF. Here the CDR3 DNA reads TGTGCCAGTAATAATGGAGCGGCCGGTTCACCCCTCCACTTT.

Comment on this clone: Germline is not matched at one junction end, which may reflect a read error. The chain joins TRBV19 to TRBJ2-4; 7 bases match TRBD2. Germline V gives CDR1 LNHDA, CDR2 SQIVND (reference sequence). This CDR3 is 15 amino acids long. The CDR3 sequence is CASSIEVDGRPLRDF. Written as DNA, the CDR3 is TGTGCCAGTAGTATAGAGGTGGACGGGAGGCCCCTCAGGGATTTC.

V and J are TRBV12-5 and TRBJ2-2; 7 nucleotides agree with TRBD1. CDR3 size: 12 residues. Per germline, CDR1 LGHNT and CDR2 FRNRAP. J was trimmed by 13 bases and V by 4 bases; bases with no gene match: 6. CDR3 coding DNA: TGTGCTAGTGGTTACGGACAGGCCCGGCTGTTTTTT. Translating gives CASGYGQARLFF.

This chain joins TRBV19 and TRBJ2-5; D perhaps matches TRBD2 (5 bases). The last part of the DNA fits TRBJ2-7 better; the J call may be wrong. The CDR3 spans 14 residues. Germline V lookup: CDR1 LNHDA, CDR2 SQIVND (reference sequence). CDR3 coding DNA: TGTGCCAGTAGTATTGGGTCTAGGAGCGGCGAGCAGTACTTC. Its translation: CASSIGSRSGEQYF.

The chain joins TRBV7-2 to TRBJ1-5; 9 nucleotides align to TRBD1. With V trimmed by 5 bases and J by 6 bases, 8 bases remained unmatched. The CDR3 runs to 15 residues. Germline V lookup: CDR1 SGHTA, CDR2 FQGNSA. The CDR3 reads CASSLDRGVIQPQHF. In nucleotides, the CDR3 is TGTGCCAGCAGCCTAGACAGGGGGGTCATTCAGCCCCAGCATTTT.

The CDR3 sequence: CASSPTTGHYGYTF. For the CDR3, the DNA is TGTGCCAGCAGCCCTACGACAGGTCACTATGGCTACACCTTC. The chain is built from TRBV28 and TRBJ1-2; D might be TRBD1 (6 bases). Trimming took 6 bases from V and 3 from J, leaving 14 bases between them. This CDR3 has 14 residues. The germline CDR1 and CDR2 sequences are MDHEN and SYDVKM.

J is TRBJ2-2 and V is TRBV7-9; D may match TRBD1 or TRBD2 (5 bases each). The germline V gene has CDR1 SEHNR and CDR2 FQNEAQ (reference sequence). There are 15 residues in the CDR3. Trimming took off 6 bases at V and 0 bases at J, with 11 bases between the two ends. CDR3 nucleotides: TGTGCCAGCAGGCCCGGGACGGCGAACACCGGGGAGCTGTTTTTT. The encoded protein is CASRPGTANTGELFF.